This TCR beta chain was obtained from a study of blood T cell repertoires in COVID-19. Background on the study: There were acute and convalescent COVID-19 samples, and they came from the United States, Italy and Spain. From T cells, B-cell-depleted T cells, or PBMCs came the material, which was cDNA or gDNA.

The Seattle patients, enrolled during active infection, were followed longitudinally. Per the authors' pipeline: Amplification of reference gene primers was used by the study to estimate nucleated cell counts. The assay was immunoSEQ multiplex PCR, and TCRdb's table has in-frame clones only and misses some. V and J calls and clone size are those listed in that table; D and trimming were worked out from the DNA. The repertoire holds 55,000 to 75,000 clones, with approximately 83% as singletons. CDR1 and CDR2 (germline): MNHEY, SVGEGT. The CDR3 runs 14 residues. V shed 5 bases and J shed 4 bases, with 12 bases lying between them.

The receptor was isolated from a man older than 75 with COVID-19, enrolled during active disease. The sequenced sample consisted of peripheral blood. The chain uses TRBV6-2 or TRBV6-3 and TRBJ1-3, with a weak D call TRBD1 (6 bases). CDR3 sequence: CASSPGAGGNTIYF. The CDR3 DNA reads as TGTGCCAGCAGTCCAGGGGCAGGAGGAAACACCATATATTTT.